Reported below is one TCR beta chain. Its specificity is not known. This specimen comes from a study of shared clonotypes between healthy human individuals. The authors' processing: Junction-only immunoSEQ sequences carried no quality scores, so filtering differed. The repertoire was sequenced with immunoSEQ multiplex PCR; TCRdb's copy has only in-frame clones and lacks some. V, J and clone size reflect that table, while D and trimming were determined from the DNA. The sample has about 600,000 clones, nearly 98% seen once. Naive CD8 isolation took CD45RO-negative cells positively selected for CCR7 and excluded terminally differentiated effector memory CD45RA+ cells. The study enrolled healthy HIV-negative adults without recent acute infections or vaccinations as donors. The study, taken as a whole, reports: Around 5% was the fraction of naive CD4 clonotypes found shared across a few donors.

The material sequenced was naive CD8+ T cells sorted from blood. The receptor comes from a man in his thirties or forties in good health.

CDR3 nucleotide sequence: TGCGCCAGCAGCCCCGATCCGGGACAGCGGGACGAGCAGTACTTC. It yields the protein CASSPDPGQRDEQYF. This chain uses TRBV5-1 with TRBJ2-7, with D perhaps TRBD1 (7 bases). V lost 4 bases to trimming and J lost 5 bases, with 19 bases between them. Looked up from germline, CDR1 is SGHRS and CDR2 is YFSETQ. The CDR3 is made up of 15 amino acids.